These T cell receptor beta chains were read from a single sample in a study of T-cell memory formation after mild COVID-19. MiXCR, applied by TCRdb to the 5' RACE reads, yields one record per CDR3 protein. The table has under 450,000 distinct CDR3 sequences, around 20% seen once; the top ten hold 20% to 25%. Material for sequencing was PBMCs or a T cell subset sorted from them (not recorded which). The receptors were gathered from a man between 18 and 35 years old who had mild COVID-19 (a few samples of this study predate the infection). Cell type and time point are not known. Both conserved end residues are trimmed from each CDR3. The order of the fields is J gene, V gene, CDR3 protein.

TRBJ1-1 TRBV7-9 ASSLARSQGGAF
TRBJ1-2 TRBV27 ASSRREGAYGYT
TRBJ1-4 TRBV18 ASSPFQGAGEKLF
TRBJ1-5 TRBV2 ASSDPSGSLQPQH
TRBJ1-2 TRBV6-5 ASRQGVYGYT
TRBJ2-3 TRBV6-6 ASTKGRAPDTDTQY
TRBJ2-1 TRBV28 ASSSWTGGFNEQF
TRBJ2-1 TRBV12-3/TRBV12-4 ASSPSASYNEQF
TRBJ2-6 TRBV12-3/TRBV12-4 ASSFGGQGANVLT
TRBJ2-7 TRBV6-2/TRBV6-3 ASSTGGRMDEQY
TRBJ1-5 TRBV5-1 ASSLMPGDSNQPQH